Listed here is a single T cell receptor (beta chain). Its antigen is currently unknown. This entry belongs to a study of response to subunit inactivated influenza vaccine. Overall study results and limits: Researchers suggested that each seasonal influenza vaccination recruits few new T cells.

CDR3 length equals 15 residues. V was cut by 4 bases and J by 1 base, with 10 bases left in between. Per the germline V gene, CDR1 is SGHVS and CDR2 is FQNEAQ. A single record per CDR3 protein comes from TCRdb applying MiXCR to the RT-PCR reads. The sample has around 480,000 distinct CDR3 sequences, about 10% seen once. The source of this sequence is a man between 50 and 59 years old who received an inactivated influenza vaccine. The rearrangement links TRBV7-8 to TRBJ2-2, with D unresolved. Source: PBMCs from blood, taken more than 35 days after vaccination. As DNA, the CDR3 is TGTGCCAGCAGCTCCCGAAGGCAGAACACCGGGGAGCTGTTTTTT. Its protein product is CASSSRRQNTGELFF.